These 22 T cell receptor beta chains came from one sample sequenced in a study of blood T cells in healthy people across ages. Alongside a J-beta primer mix, a sample-barcoded 5' primer served in a second PCR lasting about 7 to 11 cycles. TCRdb re-called the 5' RACE reads with MiXCR, one entry per CDR3 protein. The table includes some 730,000 distinct CDR3 sequences, approximately 22% detected once. The sample was blood. Every receptor here comes from a man aged 70 or older in good health.

This clonotype turned up a few times. The CDR3 does not end in the conserved phenylalanine or tryptophan, so this is likely a read error. The CDR3 loop reads CASSLNRANSPLHL. The CDR3 DNA reads as TGTGCCAGCAGTCTAAACAGGGCTAATTCACCCCTCCACCTT. The V and J genes are TRBV27 and TRBJ1-6, with D perhaps TRBD1 (6 bases). The CDR3 runs to 14 residues. Trimming shortened V by 5 bases and J by 6 bases, and 11 bases separated the two germline ends. Per the germline V gene, CDR1 is MNHEY and CDR2 is SMNVEV (reference sequence).

The table lists this clonotype with a few counts. The chain recombines TRBV11-2 with TRBJ2-1; TRBD1 is a possible D gene (5 bases). The CDR3 length is 12 residues. Germline CDR1 SGHAT, CDR2 FQNNGV. V was shortened by 6 bases and J by 9 bases, with 12 bases between the two germline ends. CDR3 region: CASSQGVGEQFF. The CDR3 bases are TGTGCCAGCAGTCAAGGGGTGGGTGAGCAGTTCTTC. Full variable domain (outside the CDR3, taken from reference TRBV11-2 and TRBJ2-1): EAGVAQSPRYKIIEKRQSVAFWCNPISGHATLYWYQQILGQGPKLLIQFQNNGVVDDSQLPKDRFSAERLKGVDSTLKIQPAKLEDSAVYLCASSQGVGEQFFGPGTRLTVL.

The chain has TRBV12-3 or TRBV12-4 and TRBJ1-3; tentatively, D is TRBD1 (6 bases). The CDR3 runs to 14 residues. Trimming removed 5 bases from V and 5 bases from J, with 13 bases in between. The CDR3 DNA reads TGTGCCAGCAGTACAGGGTATGGAAGAAACACCATATATTTT. Its protein is CASSTGYGRNTIYF.

The chain combines TRBV7-2 with TRBJ2-1, with a weak D call TRBD1 (5 bases). V lost 1 base, J lost 0 bases, and 10 bases lay in between. Germline CDR1 SGHTA, CDR2 FQGNSA. This CDR3 is 16 amino acids long. CDR3 nucleotide sequence: TGTGCCAGCAGCTTAGGGGGCAGGAGCTCCTACAATGAGCAGTTCTTC. Translation: CASSLGGRSSYNEQFF. The full variable domain, rest sourced from reference TRBV7-2 and TRBJ2-1, is GAGVSQSPSNKVTEKGKDVELRCDPISGHTALYWYRQSLGQGLEFLIYFQGNSAPDKSGLPSDRFSAERTGGSVSTLTIQRTQQEDSAVYLCASSLGGRSSYNEQFFGPGTRLTVL.

This clonotype was detected a few times. This chain uses TRBV5-1 with TRBJ1-1; the D is unclear. Trimming removed 4 bases from V and 0 bases from J, with 10 bases in between. This CDR3 region has 14 residues. Germline V gene data show CDR1 as SGHRS and CDR2 as YFSETQ. The CDR3 DNA follows: TGCGCCAGCAGCAGCTTACAGTTGAACACTGAAGCTTTCTTT. It is translated as CASSSLQLNTEAFF.

V is TRBV20-1 and J is TRBJ1-1; D not certain. The CDR3 is 11 amino acids. V was clipped by 7 bases and J by 4 bases, with 10 bases between them. Per the germline V gene, CDR1 is DFQATT and CDR2 is SNEGSKA (reference sequence). CDR3 nucleotide sequence: TGCAGTGTCAGGCTATTCACTGAAGCTTTCTTT. Translation: CSVRLFTEAFF.

The chain employs TRBV10-2 and TRBJ2-5; possibly TRBD1 or TRBD2 for D (6 bases each). The J call is uncertain, as TRBJ2-1 better fits the DNA end. Germline lookup yields CDR1 WSHSY and CDR2 SAAADI. This CDR3 spans 15 amino acids. CDR3 protein: CASSRGPSSYNEQFF. The DNA of the CDR3 is TGCGCCAGCAGTCGGGGGCCAAGCTCCTACAATGAGCAGTTCTTC.

The table lists this clonotype with many counts. CDR3 amino acids: CSVSGTGEGVYGYTF. Written as DNA, the CDR3 is TGCAGCGTCTCCGGGACAGGGGAAGGGGTCTATGGCTACACCTTC. The V gene is TRBV29-1, the J gene TRBJ1-2, with 10 bases matching TRBD1. The J segment lost 4 bases and the V segment lost 6 bases, leaving 11 bases of the junction unmatched. The CDR3 contains 15 residues. Looked up from germline, CDR1 is SQVTM and CDR2 is ANQGSEA.

V and J are TRBV29-1 and TRBJ1-3, with D unresolved. The CDR3 is 13 amino acids. V lost 8 bases to trimming and J lost 1 base, with 12 bases between them. The germline gives CDR1 SQVTM, CDR2 ANQGSEA. This chain's CDR3 is CSISGYSGNTIYF. The CDR3 DNA follows: TGCAGCATTTCGGGGTATTCTGGAAACACCATATATTTT.

The chain uses TRBV29-1 and TRBJ1-2; weak D call: TRBD1 (5 bases). The germline V gene has CDR1 SQVTM and CDR2 ANQGSEA. V dropped 0 bases and J dropped 4 bases, with 15 bases sitting between them. The length of the CDR3 is 15 residues. The CDR3 loop reads CSVEDRRRGSYGYTF. DNA of the CDR3: TGCAGCGTTGAAGATCGCAGACGGGGCTCCTATGGCTACACCTTC. Looking up the rest from reference TRBV29-1 and TRBJ1-2 gives the full variable domain: SAVISQKPSRDICQRGTSLTIQCQVDSQVTMMFWYRQQPGQSLTLIATANQGSEATYESGFVIDKFPISRPNLTFSTLTVSNMSPEDSSIYLCSVEDRRRGSYGYTFGSGTRLTVV.

The J gene is TRBJ2-5, the V gene TRBV27; possibly TRBD1 for D (6 bases). The CDR3 consists of 15 residues. CDR1 is MNHEY and CDR2 is SMNVEV in the germline V gene (reference sequence). V lost 6 bases to trimming and J lost 2 bases, with 16 bases between them. CDR3 region: CASSRQAAPQETQYF. CDR3 DNA sequence: TGTGCCAGCAGCAGACAGGCTGCCCCACAAGAGACCCAGTACTTC.

The sample holds many counts of this clonotype. The chain recombines TRBV29-1 with TRBJ2-3, with a tentative D call TRBD2 (5 bases). The CDR3 consists of 13 residues. Trimming took off 2 bases at V and 0 bases at J, with 6 bases between the two ends. Germline V gene lookup returns CDR1 SQVTM and CDR2 ANQGSEA. The CDR3, as DNA: TGCAGCGTTGAATGGAGGAGCACAGATACGCAGTATTTT. Protein sequence: CSVEWRSTDTQYF.

V is TRBV2 and J is TRBJ1-1; the D gene is possibly TRBD1 (6 bases). The CDR3 extends over 17 amino acids. V was pared by 3 bases and J by 4 bases, with 21 bases between. The V gene's germline CDR1 is SNHLY and CDR2 FYNNEI. CDR3 DNA sequence: TGTGCCAGCAGTGAGGGGCAAGGGGGTCGGCATCTCACTGAAGCTTTCTTT. Translation: CASSEGQGGRHLTEAFF. Full variable domain (outside the CDR3, taken from reference TRBV2 and TRBJ1-1): EPEVTQTPSHQVTQMGQEVILRCVPISNHLYFYWYRQILGQKVEFLVSFYNNEISEKSEIFDDQFSVERPDGSNFTLKIRSTKLEDSAMYFCASSEGQGGRHLTEAFFGQGTRLTVV.

Remarks on this clonotype: This CDR3 is missing its conserved last phenylalanine or tryptophan, likely due to a read error. No DNA is shown, since the ends of the CDR3 on it are uncertain; the CDR3 is the one TCRdb lists. The V gene is TRBV20-1, the J gene TRBJ1-2; TRBD1, the table's D call, lacks a check against the DNA. CDR1 is DFQATT and CDR2 is SNEGSKA in the germline V gene (reference sequence). The CDR3 has 12 amino acids, counting both end residues. The CDR3 sequence is CSALRQLYGCTS.

The chain carries TRBV10-3 and TRBJ2-7; D is uncertain. Germline CDR1 ENHRY, CDR2 SYGVKD. V was shortened by 4 bases and J by 3 bases, with 10 bases between the two germline ends. This CDR3 contains 13 residues. The DNA of the CDR3 is TGTGCCATCAGTGGCGGCCGAGACTACGAGCAGTACTTC. Its translation is CAISGGRDYEQYF.

The table lists this clonotype with many counts. V and J are TRBV7-2 and TRBJ2-1; 13 bases align to TRBD2. Germline trimming cut 6 bases from V and 9 bases from J; bases unmatched to any gene: 5. The CDR3 runs to 14 residues. The germline CDR1 and CDR2 sequences are SGHTA and FQGNSA. The CDR3: CASRPGTSGTEQFF. The DNA for the CDR3 is TGTGCCAGCAGACCCGGGACTAGCGGGACTGAGCAGTTCTTC.

This clonotype has just a few counts. The chain links TRBV20-1 to TRBJ2-5; perhaps D is TRBD1 or TRBD2 (5 bases each). Trimming cost V 4 bases and J 7 bases, with 7 bases left between them. The CDR3 has 10 residues. From germline, CDR1 is DFQATT and CDR2 SNEGSKA (reference sequence). The CDR3 DNA sequence: TGCAGTGCTACGAGGGGGACCCAGTACTTC. Translation gives CSATRGTQYF.

V is TRBV7-2 and J is TRBJ2-7; 9 positions match TRBD2. The J call could be wrong; TRBJ2-1 is a better fit for the DNA end. This CDR3 comprises 18 residues. Germline CDR1 SGHTA, CDR2 FQGNSA. The CDR3 sequence: CASSLANGASGADNEQFF. In nucleotides, the CDR3 is TGTGCCAGCAGCTTAGCGAATGGGGCTAGCGGGGCGGATAATGAGCAGTTCTTC.

The chain is built from TRBV7-9 and TRBJ1-4; D gene uncertain. Germline loops: CDR1 SEHNR, CDR2 FQNEAQ (reference sequence). V dropped 5 bases and J dropped 0 bases, with 13 bases sitting between them. The CDR3 spans 16 residues. As DNA, the CDR3 is TGTGCCAGCAGCGCCCTTGAGGGCGCAACTAATGAAAAACTGTTTTTT. Its protein is CASSALEGATNEKLFF.

This clonotype occurred a few times. V usage is TRBV14 and J usage is TRBJ2-1; 14 positions agree with TRBD2. The germline CDR1 and CDR2 sequences are SGHDN and FVKESK. The V segment lost 6 bases and the J segment 6 bases; nucleotides outside the gene matches: 7. This CDR3 spans 16 amino acids. For the CDR3, the DNA is TGTGCCAGCAGTTGGGGGACTAGCGGGGGCCTCAATGAGCAGTTCTTC. Translated: CASSWGTSGGLNEQFF.

This chain uses TRBV5-1 with TRBJ2-3, with 13 nucleotides matching TRBD2. After removal of 0 bases from V and 3 bases from J, the junction contained 7 bases not matched to a gene. CDR1 is SGHRS, CDR2 YFSETQ, per germline. The CDR3 is made up of 18 amino acids. The CDR3 sequence: CASSLATSGGANTDTQYF. In nucleotides, the CDR3 is TGCGCCAGCAGCTTGGCTACTAGCGGGGGGGCCAATACAGATACGCAGTATTTT.

This chain uses TRBV20-1 with TRBJ2-7; the D is unclear. Trimming left V 3 bases short and J 5 bases short, with 14 bases between. From germline, CDR1 is DFQATT and CDR2 SNEGSKA (reference sequence). The CDR3 is 13 residues long. Written as DNA, the CDR3 is TGCAGTGCTAGCTCGGGCATGGGGAACGAGCAGTACTTC. Protein: CSASSGMGNEQYF.